This TCR beta chain was captured by sequencing in a study of a mutant IDH1 vaccine in newly diagnosed glioma. Whole-study findings and limits: Top-clonotype changes in peripheral T cells seemed unrelated to pseudoprogression.

TCRdb's copy holds only in-frame clones and misses some; the assay was immunoSEQ multiplex PCR. Among 45,000 to 65,000 clones, 82% were seen once, and the ten largest hold 3% to 3.5%. The V gene's germline CDR1 is ENHRY and CDR2 SYGVKD. The CDR3 is 14 amino acids. Unmatched junction bases numbered 6, after V lost 11 bases and J lost 0 bases. Time point of the sample: week 5, during vaccination. The study gave 300 ug of mutant IDH1 20-mer peptide per vaccine dose, with topical imiquimod. Each donor presented with a new WHO grade 3 or 4 astrocytoma that tested IDH1-mutant and showed ATRX loss. On this clone: Its target is unknown.

The TCR comes from a woman younger than 30 with glioma. Some clones in this sample may be carry-over from other donors' samples. The chain is built from TRBV10-3 and TRBJ2-2; 7 bases are a match to TRBD1. The sample was PBMCs, taken from a glioma patient whose treatment included an IDH1 peptide vaccine. The CDR3 bases are TGTGCCGCGACCGGGACAGCGAACACCGGGGAGCTGTTTTTT. It is translated as CAATGTANTGELFF.